What follows are 25 T cell receptor beta chains derived from one specimen sequenced in a study of CD8+ T cells in alopecia areata. cDNA serving as the sequencing template came from extracted, reverse transcribed RNA. Repertoires were generated with immunoSEQ multiplex PCR, while TCRdb's copy carries only in-frame clones and drops some. Of roughly 98,000 clones in the sample, roughly three fifths were seen once. Sample treatment: oral pan-JAK inhibitor, 5-10 mg twice daily. The material was CD8+ T cells sorted from blood, obtained at week 4, from a patient treated with tofacitinib. The receptors originated from a human donor with alopecia areata.

A few counts support this clone. The rearrangement uses TRBV10-3 and TRBJ1-3; D might be TRBD1 (5 bases). The germline CDR1 and CDR2 sequences are ENHRY and SYGVKD. With 2 bases removed from V and 7 bases from J, the gap between germline ends came to 9 bases. The CDR3 has 13 amino acids. CDR3 region: CAISEEGLNTIYF. DNA for the CDR3: TGTGCCATCAGTGAGGAGGGACTGAACACCATATATTTT.

The V gene is TRBV4-3, the J gene TRBJ2-6, with 8 bases lining up with TRBD1. The J segment lost 0 bases and the V segment lost 0 bases, leaving 4 bases of the junction unmatched. The CDR3 contains 18 residues. The germline V gene encodes CDR1 LGHNA and CDR2 YSLEER. Here the CDR3 reads CASSQDWGQVSGANVLTF. The DNA of the CDR3 is TGCGCCAGCAGCCAAGATTGGGGACAGGTCTCTGGGGCCAACGTCCTGACTTTC.

V is TRBV29-1 and J is TRBJ2-1; 7 bases are a match to TRBD1. The CDR3 is 16 amino acids. Germline lookup yields CDR1 SQVTM and CDR2 ANQGSEA. V was pared by 7 bases and J by 5 bases, with 17 bases of the junction left unmatched. CDR3 sequence: CSAVGVGTAPDNEQFF. The CDR3 DNA reads TGCAGCGCCGTGGGTGTTGGGACAGCCCCTGACAATGAGCAGTTCTTC.

This clone occurred a few times. The V gene is TRBV7-2, the J gene TRBJ1-4; D gene uncertain. Germline V lookup: CDR1 SGHTA, CDR2 FQGNSA. V shed 11 bases and J shed 0 bases, with 10 bases lying between them. This CDR3 has 13 amino acids. DNA of the CDR3: TGTGCCGTGAGAAGTGCAACTAATGAAAAACTGTTTTTT. It translates to CAVRSATNEKLFF.

The chain combines TRBV11-2 with TRBJ2-1; D is unresolved. Looked up from germline, CDR1 is SGHAT and CDR2 is FQNNGV. The germline V and J ends were trimmed by 6 bases and 6 bases, with 9 bases remaining between them. The CDR3 totals 12 residues. The DNA of the CDR3 is TGTGCCAGCAGGATGGCAGTCAATGAGCAGTTCTTC. Its translation: CASRMAVNEQFF.

The J gene is TRBJ1-1, the V gene TRBV25-1; D unclear. V dropped 2 bases and J dropped 1 base, with 17 bases sitting between them. The V gene's germline CDR1 is MGHDK and CDR2 SYGVNS. The CDR3 runs to 17 residues. The CDR3: CASSETEVYGPNTEAFF. The DNA for the CDR3 is TGTGCCAGCAGTGAAACTGAGGTCTACGGACCGAACACTGAAGCTTTCTTT. Full variable domain (outside the CDR3, taken from reference TRBV25-1 and TRBJ1-1): EADIYQTPRYLVIGTGKKITLECSQTMGHDKMYWYQQDPGMELHLIHYSYGVNSTEKGDLSSESTVSRIRTEHFPLTLESARPSHTSQYLCASSETEVYGPNTEAFFGQGTRLTVV.

DNA of the CDR3: TGTGCCAGCAGCGTCGGGAGTTCCTACAATGAGCAGTTCTTC. Amino acids: CASSVGSSYNEQFF. The rearrangement joins TRBV9 to TRBJ2-1, with TRBD2 as a possible D gene (6 bases). CDR3 length equals 14 residues. Per the germline V gene, CDR1 is SGDLS and CDR2 is YYNGEE. V lost 2 bases to trimming and J lost 1 base, with 7 bases between them. The variable domain in full, with the rest retrieved from reference TRBV9 and TRBJ2-1, is DSGVTQTPKHLITATGQRVTLRCSPRSGDLSVYWYQQSLDQGLQFLIQYYNGEERAKGNILERFSAQQFPDLHSELNLSSLELGDSALYFCASSVGSSYNEQFFGPGTRLTVL.

Ten or more counts support this clone. The V call is TRBV7-3, the J call TRBJ1-2; 7 bases are a match to TRBD1. V shed 2 bases and J 8 bases; nucleotides not matched to a gene: 5. CDR3 length: 13 amino acids. The germline V gene encodes CDR1 SGHTA and CDR2 FQGTGA. As DNA, the CDR3 is TGTGCCAGCAGCTTAGGAGGGGGCGACGGCTACACCTTC. Its translation is CASSLGGGDGYTF.

This clone was observed a handful of times. The chain links TRBV2 to TRBJ2-5; 7 nucleotides agree with TRBD2. This CDR3 is built from 14 residues. V dropped 0 bases and J dropped 5; count of bases not matched to a gene: 3. Germline V gives CDR1 SNHLY, CDR2 FYNNEI. The DNA for the CDR3 is TGTGCCAGCAGTGAAGCCGGGGGGTATGAGACCCAGTACTTC. This gives the protein CASSEAGGYETQYF.

The chain uses TRBV14 and TRBJ2-7; 10 nucleotides align to TRBD2. The V segment lost 1 base and the J segment 4 bases; nucleotides outside the gene matches: 4. CDR3 length: 15 amino acids. Germline V gene lookup returns CDR1 SGHDN and CDR2 FVKESK. As DNA, the CDR3 is TGTGCCAGCAGCCAAGCGCCTAGCGGGAGTTACGAGCAGTACTTC. Translated: CASSQAPSGSYEQYF.

The chain employs TRBV6-5 and TRBJ2-1; D is possibly TRBD2 (7 bases). The ends were cut back, 6 bases at V and 6 bases at J, with 12 bases in the middle. The germline V gene has CDR1 MNHEY and CDR2 SVGAGI. The CDR3 is 13 residues long. The CDR3 nucleotides are TGTGCCAGCAGAGAGGGGGGGAGCAATGAGCAGTTCTTC. Protein: CASREGGSNEQFF.

This chain joins TRBV28 and TRBJ2-2; TRBD2 might be the D (6 bases). V lost 10 bases, J lost 6 bases, and 12 bases lay in between. The CDR3 is 12 amino acids. CDR1 is MDHEN and CDR2 is SYDVKM in the germline V gene. CDR3 residues: CATRREAGELFF. As DNA, the CDR3 is TGTGCCACCCGTAGGGAGGCCGGGGAGCTGTTTTTT.

This clone has a single count. V gene TRBV7-9 combines with J gene TRBJ2-1; TRBD2 aligns across 11 bases. CDR1 SEHNR and CDR2 FQNEAQ come from the germline V gene (reference sequence). The ends lost 5 bases at V and 2 bases at J; junction bases unmatched: 11. This CDR3 spans 18 amino acids. CDR3 sequence reads: CASSPQTSGASPYNEQFF. The CDR3 region has the DNA TGTGCCAGCAGCCCCCAGACTAGCGGGGCCTCCCCCTACAATGAGCAGTTCTTC.

The chain carries TRBV29-1 and TRBJ1-2; TRBD1 agrees at 8 bases. CDR3 length: 12 residues. After removal of 3 bases from V and 3 bases from J, the junction contained 0 bases not matched to a gene. The germline V gene has CDR1 SQVTM and CDR2 ANQGSEA. The CDR3 DNA reads TGCAGCGTTGAGACAGGGGACTATGGCTACACCTTC. Translated: CSVETGDYGYTF.

This clone was recorded a few times. The J gene is TRBJ2-7, the V gene TRBV25-1; 9 nucleotides line up with TRBD1. V lost 3 bases and J lost 4; bases outside the gene matches: 7. Germline-derived CDR1 and CDR2 are MGHDK and SYGVNS. The CDR3 extends over 15 amino acids. CDR3 DNA sequence: TGTGCCAGCAGTGATCCGGGACAGGGCAAGTACGAGCAGTACTTC. The encoded protein is CASSDPGQGKYEQYF.

The chain carries TRBV7-9 and TRBJ1-1, with D hard to call. The V gene's germline CDR1 is SEHNR and CDR2 FQNEAQ (reference sequence). CDR3 length equals 19 residues. V lost 5 bases and J lost 1, with 26 bases in between. The chain's CDR3 is CASSPPNGLSLPENTEAFF. The DNA for the CDR3 is TGTGCCAGCAGCCCTCCAAATGGACTGAGCTTACCCGAGAACACTGAAGCTTTCTTT.

The gene calls are TRBV2 and TRBJ1-5; D may be TRBD1 (6 bases). V was pared by 3 bases and J by 0 bases, with 15 bases between. CDR3 size: 17 residues. Germline loops: CDR1 SNHLY, CDR2 FYNNEI. The DNA of the CDR3 is TGTGCCAGCAGTGATGGGGGGGCTGGATTTAGCAATCAGCCCCAGCATTTT. Translation: CASSDGGAGFSNQPQHF.

This clone showed up just a few times. An end of the junction does not agree with germline; a read error may underlie this. The genes are TRBV19 and TRBJ2-1; D is ambiguous. The CDR3 covers 11 residues. CDR1 and CDR2 (germline): LNHDA, SQIVND (reference sequence). The CDR3 region is CASHSYNEQFF. The CDR3 DNA reads as TGTGCCAGTCATTCCTATAATGAGCAGTTCTTC.

A word on this clone: Other nucleotide sequences from this sample produce the same CDR3. The chain uses TRBV29-1 and TRBJ1-2; D gene unclear. Trimming left V 3 bases short and J 3 bases short, with 2 bases between. This CDR3 is built from 10 residues. Germline V gene data show CDR1 as SQVTM and CDR2 as ANQGSEA. Here the CDR3 reads CSVEDYGYTF. In DNA, the CDR3 is TGCAGCGTTGAGGACTATGGCTACACCTTC.

The sample holds one count of this clone. The V gene is TRBV23-1, the J gene TRBJ2-5, with D tentatively TRBD1 (6 bases). TRBV23-1 is labeled an ORF, and its function is uncertain. This CDR3 is 14 amino acids long. V was shortened by 3 bases and J by 4 bases, with 12 bases between the two germline ends. The CDR3 reads CASSQGWGPETQYF. CDR3 bases: TGCGCCAGCAGTCAGGGTTGGGGGCCAGAGACCCAGTACTTC.

V usage is TRBV28 and J usage is TRBJ1-1, with TRBD1 matching 8 bases. The germline CDR1 and CDR2 sequences are MDHEN and SYDVKM. CDR3 length: 14 amino acids. V trimming: 11 bases; J trimming: 1 base; junction bases outside the gene matches: 9. CDR3 in DNA: TGTGCCGGGAGGACAGGGATAGAGAACACTGAAGCTTTCTTT. It encodes CAGRTGIENTEAFF.

This clone has more than one count but fewer than ten. The chain carries TRBV14 and TRBJ2-7; D assignment may be TRBD1 or TRBD2 (6 bases each). With 0 bases removed from V and 3 bases from J, the gap between germline ends came to 9 bases. Germline V gene lookup returns CDR1 SGHDN and CDR2 FVKESK. This CDR3 region has 14 residues. The CDR3 loop reads CASSQDRGGYEQYF. CDR3 nucleotides: TGTGCCAGCAGCCAAGACAGGGGAGGCTACGAGCAGTACTTC.

This sequence joins TRBV4-1 and TRBJ1-1, with D uncertain. The V end was cut by 0 bases, the J end by 2 bases, with 10 bases between. Germline CDR1 and CDR2: MGHRA and YSYEKL. The CDR3 spans 15 residues. The CDR3 loop is CASSQEKGPNTEAFF. The CDR3 DNA is TGCGCCAGCAGCCAAGAAAAGGGTCCTAACACTGAAGCTTTCTTT.

Of note for this clone: This sample includes further DNA sequences coding for the same CDR3. The rearrangement joins TRBV9 to TRBJ1-1, with 8 bases lining up with TRBD1. Germline loops: CDR1 SGDLS, CDR2 YYNGEE. The CDR3 covers 15 residues. V dropped 0 bases and J dropped 2; count of bases not matched to a gene: 3. The DNA of the CDR3 is TGTGCCAGCAGCGTAGTCGGACAGGGAAACACTGAAGCTTTCTTT. Protein sequence: CASSVVGQGNTEAFF.

The chain links TRBV5-1 to TRBJ2-7; TRBD2 is a possible D gene (6 bases). The CDR3 runs to 15 residues. The germline gives CDR1 SGHRS, CDR2 YFSETQ. Trimming took 0 bases from V and 0 from J, leaving 10 bases between them. The CDR3 bases are TGCGCCAGCAGCTTGGGGTGGGGGGACTCCTACGAGCAGTACTTC. It codes for CASSLGWGDSYEQYF.